These 13 T cell receptor beta chains share one sample of origin, sequenced in a study of T cell clones after liver transplantation. Method: immunoSEQ multiplex PCR; TCRdb's copy keeps in-frame clones and lacks some. The sample lists about 100,000 clones, 75% to 90% seen once, with over 0.9% in the top ten. Source: CD4+ T cells from blood, taken before liver transplant. These receptors all stem from a human donor who received a liver transplant.

V gene TRBV15 combines with J gene TRBJ1-4; possible D gene TRBD1, 5 bases. The germline CDR1 and CDR2 sequences are LNHNV and YYDKDF (reference sequence). V was clipped by 0 bases and J by 5 bases, with 10 bases between them. The CDR3 runs 15 residues. The CDR3 nucleotides read TGTGCCACCAGCAGAGATCAGGGTCTAAATGAAAAACTGTTTTTT. Protein product: CATSRDQGLNEKLFF.

The chain links TRBV6-1 to TRBJ2-7; a possible D gene is TRBD1 (6 bases). Germline CDR1 MNHNS, CDR2 SASEGT. The ends were cut back, 4 bases at V and 2 bases at J, with 15 bases in the middle. This CDR3 spans 15 amino acids. The CDR3 loop is CASSGPTGIPYEQYF. Here the CDR3 DNA reads TGTGCCAGCAGTGGGCCCACAGGGATCCCCTACGAGCAGTACTTC.

The chain is built from TRBV5-6 and TRBJ1-2; 8 nucleotides line up with TRBD1. Looked up from germline, CDR1 is SGHDT and CDR2 is YYEEEE. The V and J ends lost 6 bases and 0 bases, in that order; junction bases with no gene match: 7. The CDR3 runs 15 residues. The CDR3: CASTQKDRANYGYTF. The CDR3 region has the DNA TGTGCCAGCACCCAGAAGGACAGGGCTAACTATGGCTACACCTTC.

This clone was seen a few times. The chain employs TRBV10-2 and TRBJ1-3, with unresolved D. This CDR3 has 11 amino acids. Germline values: CDR1 WSHSY, CDR2 SAAADI. Trimming took 7 bases from V and 4 from J, leaving 5 bases between them. The CDR3 spells CASTSGNTIYF. CDR3 nucleotide sequence: TGCGCCAGCACTAGCGGAAACACCATATATTTT.

The rearrangement uses TRBV25-1 and TRBJ2-2, with 10 positions matching TRBD2. The germline V gene encodes CDR1 MGHDK and CDR2 SYGVNS. J was trimmed by 2 bases and V by 7 bases; bases with no gene match: 4. The CDR3 is made up of 15 amino acids. CDR3 loop: CASNERGGNTGELFF. CDR3 DNA: TGTGCCAGCAACGAGCGGGGGGGCAACACCGGGGAGCTGTTTTTT.

CDR3 region: CASSVFQGLSGNTIYF. The CDR3 DNA reads TGTGCCAGCAGTGTATTCCAGGGCCTCTCTGGAAACACCATATATTTT. This chain joins TRBV6-1 and TRBJ1-3, with D possibly being TRBD1 (5 bases). This CDR3 has 16 amino acids. Germline CDR1 and CDR2: MNHNS and SASEGT. The V gene lost 4 bases and the J gene lost 0 bases, with 13 bases spanning the gap.

CDR3: CASSLVGAGYEQYF. The DNA of the CDR3 is TGTGCCAGCAGTTTAGTGGGGGCGGGATACGAGCAGTACTTC. The J gene is TRBJ2-7, the V gene TRBV27; the D gene could be TRBD1 or TRBD2 (6 bases each). V shed 2 bases and J shed 4 bases, with 12 bases lying between them. This CDR3 is 14 amino acids long. In germline, CDR1 is MNHEY, CDR2 SMNVEV (reference sequence).

This sequence joins TRBV6-1 and TRBJ1-1; no reliable D call. Trimming stripped 6 bases from V and 2 bases from J, with 10 bases between. The CDR3 is made up of 13 amino acids. From germline, CDR1 is MNHNS and CDR2 SASEGT. The CDR3 bases are TGTGCCAGCAGGATGGCAGCTAACACTGAAGCTTTCTTT. It translates to CASRMAANTEAFF.

This clone was found a few times. The chain has TRBV5-1 and TRBJ2-7, with unresolved D. With 7 bases removed from V and 2 bases from J, the gap between germline ends came to 13 bases. The CDR3 consists of 13 residues. From germline, CDR1 is SGHRS and CDR2 YFSETQ. The CDR3 coding sequence is TGCGCCAGCCAAGACGACGGTACCTACGAGCAGTACTTC. It translates to CASQDDGTYEQYF.

V is TRBV28 and J is TRBJ1-2; D gene ambiguous. V lost 2 bases, J lost 0 bases, and 7 bases lay in between. There are 14 residues in the CDR3. CDR1 is MDHEN and CDR2 is SYDVKM in the germline V gene. The CDR3 DNA is TGTGCCAGCAGTTTAATGGTAGCTAACTATGGCTACACCTTC. The encoded protein is CASSLMVANYGYTF.

V is TRBV5-1 and J is TRBJ2-7, with a weak D call TRBD1 (6 bases). Trimming pared 4 bases from V and 1 base from J, leaving 9 bases between. Germline V gene data show CDR1 as SGHRS and CDR2 as YFSETQ. The CDR3 contains 13 residues. The chain's CDR3 is CASSRTVSYEQYF. The CDR3 nucleotides are TGCGCCAGCAGCCGGACAGTTTCCTACGAGCAGTACTTC.

For the CDR3, the DNA is TGTGCCAGCTCATCTCTCAGGAGGGGTAGTCTTTCTGGAAACACCATATATTTT. Amino acid sequence: CASSSLRRGSLSGNTIYF. The V gene is TRBV18, the J gene TRBJ1-3; a possible D gene is TRBD1 (5 bases). The V end was cut by 5 bases, the J end by 1 base, with 21 bases between. CDR1 and CDR2 from the germline V gene are KGHSH and LQKENI. The CDR3 spans 18 residues.

This clone was detected a few times. The chain joins TRBV11-2 to TRBJ2-1; D gene ambiguous. Trimming cost V 7 bases and J 5 bases, with 18 bases left between them. CDR1 and CDR2 (germline): SGHAT, FQNNGV. The CDR3 covers 15 residues. CDR3 DNA sequence: TGTGCCAGCAACAAGGGTGTAAGTAGGAACAATGAGCAGTTCTTC. Its translation: CASNKGVSRNNEQFF.